Below are 3 T cell receptor beta chains sequenced from a single sample in a study of blood T cells in healthy people across ages. Next came a second PCR, run for about 7 to 12 cycles, which used a sample-barcoded 5' primer along with a J-beta primer mix. MiXCR was run by TCRdb on the 5' RACE reads, yielding one entry per CDR3 protein. The sample consists of over a million distinct CDR3 sequences, 35% to 50% of them appearing once. Sequenced material: blood. The receptors here all came from a woman aged 55-69 years in good health.

This clonotype was seen only a few times. This chain links TRBV3-1 with TRBJ2-7; 12 nucleotides match TRBD2. The J call is uncertain, as TRBJ2-5 better fits the DNA end. The CDR3 has 14 amino acids. The germline V gene encodes CDR1 LGHDT and CDR2 YNNKEL (reference sequence). The CDR3 protein is CASRPTSGRKTQYF. Here the CDR3 DNA reads TGTGCCAGCAGACCGACTAGCGGGAGAAAGACCCAGTACTTC.

This clonotype was counted only a few times. The chain couples TRBV7-9 to TRBJ2-1; TRBD2 is a possible D gene (6 bases). Germline V gene data show CDR1 as SEHNR and CDR2 as FQNEAQ (reference sequence). Trimming left V 6 bases short and J 2 bases short, with 14 bases between. This CDR3 comprises 15 residues. DNA for the CDR3: TGTGCCAGCAGAGCCACTAGCCCCACCTACAATGAGCAGTTCTTC. Protein product: CASRATSPTYNEQFF.

A remark on this clonotype: The junction and the germline gene differ at one end; a read error may be behind it. The chain links TRBV5-1 to TRBJ2-1; D is possibly TRBD2 (6 bases). The CDR3 covers 15 residues. CDR1 and CDR2 (germline): SGHRS, YFSETQ. CDR3: CASSLDYSSYNEQFF. In nucleotides, the CDR3 is TGCGCCAGTAGCTTGGACTACAGCTCCTACAATGAGCAGTTCTTC.